This entry is about one T cell receptor beta chain. Antigen unknown. The repertoire was sequenced with immunoSEQ multiplex PCR; TCRdb's copy has only in-frame clones and lacks some. The sample yields 180,000 or so clones, approximately 89% seen once. The data originate from a study of T cell responses to AZD1222 COVID-19 vaccine. Study observations and caveats: Of the AZD1222 recipients, only 5 to 7 were seropositive at baseline. The donors showed a predominance of white British ancestry and of females, with possible underestimation of clonal diversity.

The sequences come from peripheral blood, collected 28 days after the second AZD1222 dose. The sequence was collected from an adult who received the AZD1222 COVID-19 vaccine.

CDR3 sequence: CASSLQGGPSYEQYF. The CDR3 coding sequence is TGTGCCAGCAGTTTACAGGGGGGACCCTCCTACGAGCAGTACTTC. The chain carries TRBV27 and TRBJ2-7; possibly TRBD1 for D (7 bases). The CDR3 extends over 15 amino acids. Germline CDR1 is MNHEY and CDR2 is SMNVEV (reference sequence). V lost 2 bases and J lost 0, with 11 bases in between.